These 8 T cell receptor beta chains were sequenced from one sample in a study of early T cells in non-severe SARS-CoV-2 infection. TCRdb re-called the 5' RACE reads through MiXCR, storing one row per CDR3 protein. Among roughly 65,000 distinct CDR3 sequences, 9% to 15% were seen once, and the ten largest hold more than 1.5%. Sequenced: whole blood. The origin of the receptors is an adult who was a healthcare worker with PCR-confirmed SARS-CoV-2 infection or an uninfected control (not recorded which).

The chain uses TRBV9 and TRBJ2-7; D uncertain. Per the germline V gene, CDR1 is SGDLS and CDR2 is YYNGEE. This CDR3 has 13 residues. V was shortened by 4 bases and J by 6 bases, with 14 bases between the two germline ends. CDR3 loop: CASSLKSETEQYF. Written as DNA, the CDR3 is TGTGCCAGCAGCTTGAAATCAGAAACCGAGCAGTACTTC.

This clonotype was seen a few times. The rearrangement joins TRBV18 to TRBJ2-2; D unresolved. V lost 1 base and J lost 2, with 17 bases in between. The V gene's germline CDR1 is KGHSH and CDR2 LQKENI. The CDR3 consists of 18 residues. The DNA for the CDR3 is TGTGCCAGCTCACCACGCGGATCCTCTCATAAAAACACCGGGGAGCTGTTTTTT. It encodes CASSPRGSSHKNTGELFF.

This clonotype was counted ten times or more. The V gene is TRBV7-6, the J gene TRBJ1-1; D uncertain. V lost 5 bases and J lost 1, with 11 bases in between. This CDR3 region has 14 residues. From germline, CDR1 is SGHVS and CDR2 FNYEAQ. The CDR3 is CASSPRVGNTEAFF. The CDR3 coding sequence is TGTGCCAGCAGCCCTCGAGTGGGGAACACTGAAGCTTTCTTT.

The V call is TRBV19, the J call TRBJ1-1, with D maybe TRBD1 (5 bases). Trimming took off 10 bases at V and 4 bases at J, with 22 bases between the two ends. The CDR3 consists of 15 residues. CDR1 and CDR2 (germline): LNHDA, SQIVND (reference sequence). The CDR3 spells CATRTGGMGSTEAFF. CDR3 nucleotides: TGTGCCACTCGAACAGGAGGGATGGGGAGCACTGAAGCTTTCTTT.

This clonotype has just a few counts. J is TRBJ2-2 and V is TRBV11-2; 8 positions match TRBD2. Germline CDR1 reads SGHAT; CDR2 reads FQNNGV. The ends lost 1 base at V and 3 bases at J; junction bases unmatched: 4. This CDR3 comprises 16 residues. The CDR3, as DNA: TGTGCCAGCAGCTTAGTGGTTAGCGGGGACACCGGGGAGCTGTTTTTT. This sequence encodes CASSLVVSGDTGELFF.

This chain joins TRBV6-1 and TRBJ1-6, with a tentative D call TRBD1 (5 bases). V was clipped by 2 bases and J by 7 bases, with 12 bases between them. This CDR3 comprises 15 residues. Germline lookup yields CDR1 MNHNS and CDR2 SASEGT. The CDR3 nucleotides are TGTGCCAGCAGTGAACATCAGGGCATGAATTCACCCCTCCACTTT. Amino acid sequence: CASSEHQGMNSPLHF.

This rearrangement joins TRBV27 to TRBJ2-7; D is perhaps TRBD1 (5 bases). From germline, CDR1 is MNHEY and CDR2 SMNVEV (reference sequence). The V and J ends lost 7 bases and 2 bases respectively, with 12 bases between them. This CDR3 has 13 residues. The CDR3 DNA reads TGTGCCAGCAAGGGGCATGACACCTACGAGCAGTACTTC. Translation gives CASKGHDTYEQYF.

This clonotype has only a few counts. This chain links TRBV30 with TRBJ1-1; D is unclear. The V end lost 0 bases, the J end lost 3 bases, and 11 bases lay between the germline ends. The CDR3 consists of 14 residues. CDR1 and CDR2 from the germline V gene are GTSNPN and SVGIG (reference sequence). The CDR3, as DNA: TGTGCCTGGAGTGTACTGGGGAGGGACACTGAAGCTTTCTTT. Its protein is CAWSVLGRDTEAFF. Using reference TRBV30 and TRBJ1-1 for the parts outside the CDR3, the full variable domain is SQTIHQWPATLVQPVGSPLSLECTVEGTSNPNLYWYRQAAGRGLQLLFYSVGIGQISSEVPQNLSASRPQDRQFILSSKKLLLSDSGFYLCAWSVLGRDTEAFFGQGTRLTVV.